The TCR beta chain described here comes from a study of T cell repertoires in cytomegalovirus infection. This clonotype showed up many times. Its antigen remains unknown. A single record per CDR3 protein comes from TCRdb applying MiXCR to the reads. The sample gives some 110,000 distinct CDR3 sequences, roughly a tenth of which show up once; approximately 31% is in the top ten. The germline V gene has CDR1 SGHTA and CDR2 FQGNSA. The ends were cut back, 6 bases at V and 16 bases at J, with 22 bases in the middle. The CDR3 has 13 residues. Sequencing used PBMCs, sequenced either directly or after in vitro stimulation (not recorded which). The chain uses TRBV7-2 and TRBJ2-1, with D possibly called TRBD1 or TRBD2 (5 bases each). This TCR was recovered from a human donor in good health (CMV status not recorded). Some clones in this sample may be carry-over from other donors' samples. The CDR3 reads CASSSFRDAHFFF. DNA for the CDR3: TGTGCCAGCAGTTCTTTCCGGGACGCCCACTTTTTCTTC.